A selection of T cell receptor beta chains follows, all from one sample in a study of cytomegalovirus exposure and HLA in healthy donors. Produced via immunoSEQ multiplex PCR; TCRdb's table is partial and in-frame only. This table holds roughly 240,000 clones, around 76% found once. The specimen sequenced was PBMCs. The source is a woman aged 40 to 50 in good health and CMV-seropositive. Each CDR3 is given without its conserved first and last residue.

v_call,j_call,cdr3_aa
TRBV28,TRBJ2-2,ASSTGDTGELF
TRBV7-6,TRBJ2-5,ASSSYQETQY
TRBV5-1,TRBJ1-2,ASSLAGEPYGYT
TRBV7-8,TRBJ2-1,ASSLATSGGYNEQF
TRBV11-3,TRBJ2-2,ASSSAGGSGELF
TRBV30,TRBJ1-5,ASLTASNQPQH
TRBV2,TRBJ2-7,ASSERLQGASSYEQY
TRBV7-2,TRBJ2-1,ASSSGLAGGNEQF
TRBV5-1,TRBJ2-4,ASRPETPRNIQY
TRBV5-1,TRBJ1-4,ASSPQGGSNEKLF
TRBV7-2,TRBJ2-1,ASSLQAGGPRDEQF
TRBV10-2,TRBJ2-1,ASSPTSPNNEQF
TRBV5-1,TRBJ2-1,ASSLVGSGFDEQF
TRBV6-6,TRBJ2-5,ASSTRAGGRETQY
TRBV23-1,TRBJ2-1,ASSQRTSGRDNYNEQF
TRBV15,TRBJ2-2,ATSRDNQAHGELF
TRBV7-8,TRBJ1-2,ASSSEPGQGRYGYT
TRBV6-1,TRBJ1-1,ASSDWAVLGAF
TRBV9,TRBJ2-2,ASSLDSGLVAGELF
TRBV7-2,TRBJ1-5,ASSSGGSLNQPQH
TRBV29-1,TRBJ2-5,SVQKYQETQY
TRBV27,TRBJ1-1,ASRRQGTNTEAF
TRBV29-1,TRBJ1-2,SVGPSGYGYT
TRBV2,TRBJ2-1,ASSETSGNNEQF